The 26 T cell receptor beta chains below were found in one sample sequenced in a study of T cells in Graves' hyperthyroidism and ophthalmopathy. The investigators amplified TCR beta CDR3 regions from RNA transcripts. With the HTBI primer set, the TCR CDR3 went through a first round of RT-PCR. TCRdb redid the calling of the multiplex PCR reads with MiXCR, one entry per CDR3 protein. Of more than 450,000 distinct CDR3 sequences in the sample, around 15% were seen once. The sequencing input was blood. The receptors stem from a woman aged 40 to 50 with Graves' hyperthyroidism.

This clonotype occurred many times. The CDR3 DNA reads as TGTGCCAGCACCCTAGGGAGGGGGCGAGAAAAACTGTTTTTT. As protein: CASTLGRGREKLFF. V usage is TRBV28 and J usage is TRBJ1-4; 7 nucleotides align to TRBD1. V shed 7 bases and J 8 bases; nucleotides not matched to a gene: 10. Germline CDR1 is MDHEN and CDR2 is SYDVKM. This CDR3 spans 14 amino acids.

This sequence joins TRBV5-1 and TRBJ2-1; TRBD2 agrees at 9 bases. The germline gives CDR1 SGHRS, CDR2 YFSETQ. The V segment lost 8 bases and the J segment 4 bases; nucleotides outside the gene matches: 7. This CDR3 comprises 14 residues. This chain's CDR3 is CARISAGGYNEQFF. CDR3 nucleotide sequence: TGCGCCAGGATCAGTGCGGGAGGGTACAATGAGCAGTTCTTC.

This sequence joins TRBV7-9 and TRBJ2-5, with TRBD2 matching 8 bases. CDR1 is SEHNR, CDR2 FQNEAQ, per germline (reference sequence). The CDR3 sequence is 15 residues long. The V gene end was trimmed by 2 bases and the J gene end by 4 bases; junction bases not matched to a gene: 6. The DNA of the CDR3 is TGTGCCAGCAGCTTACGGGGGGGTCTTTCAGAGACCCAGTACTTC. It translates to CASSLRGGLSETQYF.

In this sample, this clonotype turned up many times. V gene TRBV20-1 combines with J gene TRBJ2-7; D uncertain. The V gene lost 4 bases and the J gene lost 2 bases, with 18 bases spanning the gap. Germline CDR1 is DFQATT and CDR2 is SNEGSKA (reference sequence). The CDR3 is 15 residues long. The CDR3 DNA is TGCAGTGCTATCTCATCGGACCCGGGTGCCTACGAGCAGTACTTC. This codes for CSAISSDPGAYEQYF.

This sequence joins TRBV6-2 or TRBV6-3 and TRBJ2-1, with D unclear. The CDR3 covers 12 residues. CDR1 MNHEY and CDR2 SVGEGT come from the germline V gene. Trimming took off 0 bases at V and 15 bases at J, with 12 bases between the two ends. In DNA, the CDR3 is TGTGCCAGCAGTTACTCCCCCTCCCTGGCGTTCTTC. Residues: CASSYSPSLAFF.

This clonotype was recorded a few times. The chain joins TRBV27 to TRBJ2-3; 9 nucleotides line up with TRBD1. Germline CDR1 MNHEY, CDR2 SMNVEV (reference sequence). V shed 8 bases, J shed 4 bases, and the junction held 10 bases outside the gene matches. This CDR3 is 15 amino acids long. As DNA, the CDR3 is TGTGCCAGCGGTTCCGGACAGGGGCTCGCAGATACGCAGTATTTT. This translates into CASGSGQGLADTQYF.

This clonotype was counted many times. The rearrangement joins TRBV20-1 to TRBJ2-7; 12 bases line up with TRBD1. This CDR3 is 13 amino acids long. V lost 8 bases and J lost 0; bases outside the gene matches: 2. Germline V gives CDR1 DFQATT, CDR2 SNEGSKA (reference sequence). The CDR3 loop reads CSMGQGASYEQYF. DNA of the CDR3: TGCAGTATGGGACAGGGGGCCTCCTACGAGCAGTACTTC.

This clonotype was observed at least ten times. The chain employs TRBV7-8 and TRBJ1-1, with D perhaps TRBD1 (6 bases). The CDR3 runs to 13 residues. CDR1 is SGHVS and CDR2 is FQNEAQ in the germline V gene. V lost 5 bases, J lost 8 bases, and 15 bases lay in between. CDR3 nucleotides: TGTGCCAGCAGCCTCCGACAGGACCTAGAAGCTTTCTTT. Amino acid sequence: CASSLRQDLEAFF.

This clonotype was counted between two and nine times. This chain links TRBV15 with TRBJ1-1; D is undetermined. V was trimmed by 3 bases and J by 3 bases, leaving 5 bases between them. Germline-derived CDR1 and CDR2 are LNHNV and YYDKDF (reference sequence). The CDR3 runs 12 residues. The CDR3 region has the DNA TGTGCCACCAGCAGGACTTACACTGAAGCTTTCTTT. This translates into CATSRTYTEAFF.

The rearrangement uses TRBV19 and TRBJ1-4; D is unresolved. This CDR3 region has 15 residues. The V gene's germline CDR1 is LNHDA and CDR2 SQIVND (reference sequence). V was cut by 6 bases and J by 0 bases, with 11 bases left in between. Here the CDR3 DNA reads TGTGCCAGTAGAACAGCCAGTGCAACTAATGAAAAACTGTTTTTT. This translates into CASRTASATNEKLFF.

There are many counts of this clonotype. V is TRBV28 and J is TRBJ2-3; possibly TRBD2 for D (6 bases). V lost 3 bases and J lost 0, with 13 bases in between. This CDR3 is 16 amino acids long. Looked up from germline, CDR1 is MDHEN and CDR2 is SYDVKM. The CDR3 region has the DNA TGTGCCAGCAGTTTTTTTTCTGCGGGAAGCACAGATACGCAGTATTTT. Protein: CASSFFSAGSTDTQYF.

This clonotype was detected only a few times. The rearrangement uses TRBV10-3 and TRBJ2-2; D not resolved. Germline V gives CDR1 ENHRY, CDR2 SYGVKD. Between the trimmed V and J ends, which lost 6 bases and 5 bases, there was a span of 7 bases. The CDR3 has 12 amino acids. CDR3: CAIRRLTGELFF. The CDR3 DNA reads as TGTGCCATCAGAAGACTTACCGGGGAGCTGTTTTTT.

Many counts were recorded for this clonotype. The CDR3 DNA reads as TGTGCCTGGAGTGCAGGGGGGTGGGCCACTGAAGCTTTCTTT. The encoded protein is CAWSAGGWATEAFF. The chain uses TRBV30 and TRBJ1-1; 7 bases fit TRBD1. The J segment lost 4 bases and the V segment lost 1 base, leaving 6 bases of the junction unmatched. Germline lookup yields CDR1 GTSNPN and CDR2 SVGIG (reference sequence). The CDR3 is 14 residues long.

Many counts were recorded for this clonotype. The chain recombines TRBV5-1 with TRBJ2-5; the D call may be TRBD1 or TRBD2 (6 bases each). The CDR3 sequence is 14 residues long. Germline CDR1 SGHRS, CDR2 YFSETQ. V shed 1 base and J shed 4 bases, with 11 bases lying between them. This CDR3 is CASSLSRGGETQYF. The CDR3 DNA reads as TGCGCCAGCAGCTTGTCCAGGGGAGGAGAGACCCAGTACTTC.

This clonotype was detected many times. The gene calls are TRBV10-1 and TRBJ2-3, with D unresolved. Germline lookup yields CDR1 WNHNN and CDR2 SYGVQD (reference sequence). The CDR3 has 14 residues. Between the trimmed V and J ends, which lost 3 bases and 2 bases, there was a span of 9 bases. The CDR3 region has the DNA TGCGCCAGCAGTGAAACAGTCGTCACAGATACGCAGTATTTT. This translates into CASSETVVTDTQYF.

The V and J genes are TRBV19 and TRBJ1-1; D remains ambiguous. This CDR3 is built from 13 residues. CDR1 and CDR2 (germline): LNHDA, SQIVND (reference sequence). Trimming shortened V by 4 bases and J by 1 base, and 7 bases separated the two germline ends. CDR3 residues: CASSKAWNTEAFF. CDR3 DNA sequence: TGTGCCAGTAGTAAAGCCTGGAACACTGAAGCTTTCTTT. Variable domain in full (rest from reference TRBV19 and TRBJ1-1): DGGITQSPKYLFRKEGQNVTLSCEQNLNHDAMYWYRQDPGQGLRLIYYSQIVNDFQKGDIAEGYSVSREKKESFPLTVTSAQKNPTAFYLCASSKAWNTEAFFGQGTRLTVV.

The table lists this clonotype with a few counts. Written as DNA, the CDR3 is TGTGCCAGCTCACCACCGACAAGAACAGCCAACACCGGGGAGCTGTTTTTT. Translated: CASSPPTRTANTGELFF. The rearrangement uses TRBV18 and TRBJ2-2; D is ambiguous. Per the germline V gene, CDR1 is KGHSH and CDR2 is LQKENI. With 0 bases removed from V and 2 bases from J, the gap between germline ends came to 13 bases. The length of the CDR3 is 17 residues.

This clonotype was counted only a few times. The chain is built from TRBV20-1 and TRBJ2-3; D gene uncertain. The CDR3 totals 11 residues. Looked up from germline, CDR1 is DFQATT and CDR2 is SNEGSKA (reference sequence). With 4 bases removed from V and 4 bases from J, the gap between germline ends came to 6 bases. CDR3 sequence reads: CSATPADTQYF. The CDR3 DNA reads TGCAGTGCTACACCGGCAGATACGCAGTATTTT.

This clonotype was seen at least ten times. The rearrangement links TRBV12-3 or TRBV12-4 to TRBJ2-2; TRBD1 is a possible D gene (5 bases). The CDR3 is 17 amino acids. Deletions cut 1 base from V and 4 bases from J, with 16 bases between. The CDR3 here is CASSLDVVGPSTGELFF. The CDR3 DNA reads as TGTGCCAGCAGTTTAGACGTGGTGGGGCCGAGCACCGGGGAGCTGTTTTTT.

V and J are TRBV9 and TRBJ2-1, with 11 positions matching TRBD2. CDR3 length equals 18 residues. V trimming: 3 bases; J trimming: 9 bases; junction bases outside the gene matches: 17. Germline V lookup: CDR1 SGDLS, CDR2 YYNGEE. CDR3 in amino acids: CASSAGQGGSGRATEQFF. CDR3 DNA: TGTGCCAGCAGCGCCGGACAGGGAGGTAGCGGGAGGGCCACTGAGCAGTTCTTC.

This clonotype was recorded many times. This chain joins TRBV7-9 and TRBJ1-1; TRBD1 is a possible D gene (6 bases). Trimming cost V 1 base and J 10 bases, with 10 bases left between them. Germline V gene data show CDR1 as SEHNR and CDR2 as FQNEAQ (reference sequence). There are 12 residues in the CDR3. CDR3 DNA sequence: TGTGCCAGCAGCTTAGGGGGGCAGGTAGCTTTCTTT. Protein: CASSLGGQVAFF.

This clonotype has a count of ten or more. This chain links TRBV12-3 or TRBV12-4 with TRBJ2-7; a possible D gene is TRBD1 (7 bases). V lost 5 bases and J 6 bases, leaving 14 bases between the germline ends. The CDR3 length is 13 residues. The CDR3, as DNA: TGTGCCAGCAGTCGACAGGGCGGGGTCGAGCAGTACTTC. It codes for CASSRQGGVEQYF.

This clonotype was detected ten times or more. CDR3 DNA sequence: TGTGCCAGCAGCTTGGGGACGATGGCTGAAGCTTTCTTT. Amino acid sequence: CASSLGTMAEAFF. The J gene is TRBJ1-1, the V gene TRBV7-2, with D perhaps TRBD1 (5 bases). Germline values: CDR1 SGHTA, CDR2 FQGNSA. V lost 3 bases and J 6 bases, leaving 11 bases between the germline ends. The CDR3 covers 13 residues.

This clonotype was detected many times. The chain combines TRBV7-2 with TRBJ2-2; D is possibly TRBD2 (5 bases). With 5 bases removed from V and 0 bases from J, the gap between germline ends came to 13 bases. CDR3 size: 16 residues. CDR1 and CDR2 (germline): SGHTA, FQGNSA. CDR3 sequence: CASSPKAGPNTGELFF. The CDR3, as DNA: TGTGCCAGCAGCCCTAAGGCGGGCCCGAACACCGGGGAGCTGTTTTTT.

This clonotype showed up just a few times. The rearrangement uses TRBV12-3 or TRBV12-4 and TRBJ2-5, with D uncertain. This CDR3 has 12 residues. The V end lost 3 bases, the J end lost 5 bases, and 7 bases lay between the germline ends. Here the CDR3 DNA reads TGTGCCAGCAGTTTTTTTGTCGAGACCCAGTACTTC. Amino acid sequence: CASSFFVETQYF.

This clonotype was detected many times. The chain couples TRBV20-1 to TRBJ1-1, with D tentatively TRBD1 (6 bases). The V gene's germline CDR1 is DFQATT and CDR2 SNEGSKA (reference sequence). The length of the CDR3 is 15 residues. V was clipped by 5 bases and J by 1 base, with 17 bases between them. The CDR3: CSAPMAKGGNTEAFF. CDR3 bases: TGCAGTGCTCCCATGGCCAAGGGGGGGAACACTGAAGCTTTCTTT.